This entry is about one T cell receptor (beta chain). Its cognate antigen has yet to be identified. No clone much larger than this one lies a single base away; base qualities are absent. In the paper's terms, the time point label means: baseline before first vaccination. Vaccinee samples were obtained from the UK trials COV001 and COV002, which included a single-blind randomized controlled phase 2/3 trial of AZD1222 (ChAdOx1 nCoV-19) in healthy adults. For TCRbeta chain sequencing, PBMC samples were collected from trial participants at day 0 and at day 28 after the second dose. The CDR3 regions of human TCRbeta chains were analyzed by immunosequencing. Under the source paper's analysis protocol: TCRs in the repertoires were matched against a reference library of SARS-CoV-2-specific TCRs that had been generated with the MIRA antigen-specificity platform. Breadth was defined as the fraction of unique TCRs that were SARS-CoV-2-associated. Depth was defined as the fraction of total T cells that were SARS-CoV-2-associated. Using the MIRA data, each spike-specific TCR was mapped to the spike region that the TCR reacts to and placed in a CD4 or CD8 class. Log10-transformed breadth and depth values were compared by one-way ANOVA with Sidak's multiple comparisons tests. In TCRdb, the immuneACCESS table is reduced to in-frame sequences with V and J assigned. These tables do not hold every clone; where another copy was compared, an unresolved V gene accounts for under half, and the others remain unexplained. V and J calls and clone size follow that table, whereas D and trimming were derived from the DNA. Counted in this sample were some 130,000 clones; 89% of them appeared once. The ten largest clones take up 6.3% of the sample.

Trimming takes 6 bases from V and 11 bases from J, and the germline ends sit 17 bases apart. Per the germline V gene, MNHEY is the CDR1 and SVGAGI is the CDR2. There are 14 amino acids in the CDR3, from cysteine to phenylalanine inclusive. Only the CDR3 DNA stays, 42 bases, in frame from base 1. The data originate from a study of T cell responses to AZD1222 COVID-19 vaccine (dated by TCRdb to about 2021). Describing the broader study: AZD1222 recipients with second doses at about 4 weeks or about 12 weeks were pooled, because spike-specific TCR depth and breadth did not differ between schedules. TCR sequencing was performed for approximately 240 trial participants, of whom 200 to 220 were given two doses of AZD1222 and approximately 25 were given two doses of MenACWY control vaccine. Trial participants were enrolled by age into 18-55, 56-69 and 70-plus year subgroups, with approximately 150, 30 and 60 TCR-sequenced participants respectively. General findings and caveats noted by the study authors: Most participants were white British and females outnumbered males, and the authors suggested that clonal diversity may have been underestimated. Nearly half of unique spike-specific TCRs reportedly recognized epitopes outside regions mutated in the B.1.351 and B.1.1.7 variants. A significant rise in spike-specific TCR breadth and depth was observed after two AZD1222 doses relative to day 0 and relative to MenACWY recipients. The 56-69-year group was small, and its depth increase did not reach significance, likely because of low power. Because no samples from the day 14 peak response were available, repertoires could be characterized only after the peak T cell response. CD4 TCRs associated with the vaccine covered the entire spike protein, and the dominant responses were in regions 160-218 and 743-854. Conclusions about previously exposed vaccinees are limited, since just 5 or 6 AZD1222 recipients were seropositive for SARS-CoV-2 at baseline.

The rearrangement joined TRBV6-5 to TRBJ1-6; matching of 5 bases hints at TRBD1 as the D gene. The receptor's source is an adult in good health. Material: peripheral blood, obtained on day 0 of AZD1222 vaccination. The nucleotides are TGTGCCAGCAGCCCGACGGGGTCCAGGGCACCCCTCCACTTT. It translates to CASSPTGSRAPLHF.